A single sample is the source of the 31 T cell receptor beta chains below, sequenced in a study of shared T cell receptors in the human thymus. Method: immunoSEQ multiplex PCR; TCRdb's copy keeps in-frame clones and lacks some. The sample lists roughly 550,000 clones, around 78% occurring once. The same data also contributed to another study, on human thymus T cells.

Source material: thymocytes. These receptors came from a boy in the first two years of life with a congenital heart defect.

This clone was detected once. The chain combines TRBV10-3 with TRBJ1-1; no definite D call. The CDR3 has 12 residues. Trimming removed 3 bases at V and 8 bases at J, with 10 bases between. Germline V lookup: CDR1 ENHRY, CDR2 SYGVKD. The CDR3 spells CAISDGRAEAFF. The CDR3 coding sequence is TGTGCCATCAGTGACGGGCGGGCCGAAGCTTTCTTT.

The chain employs TRBV7-8 and TRBJ1-2; a possible D gene is TRBD1 (6 bases). Germline V gene data show CDR1 as SGHVS and CDR2 as FQNEAQ. The CDR3 sequence is 15 residues long. Trimming removed 0 bases from V and 8 bases from J, with 16 bases in between. The CDR3 region is CASSLARVGGKGYTF. The CDR3 DNA is TGTGCCAGCAGCTTAGCGAGGGTAGGGGGTAAAGGCTACACCTTC.

The V and J genes are TRBV30 and TRBJ2-7, with a possible D match to TRBD2 (6 bases). The CDR3 has 14 residues. The V end lost 8 bases, the J end lost 2 bases, and 19 bases lay between the germline ends. Germline V gene lookup returns CDR1 GTSNPN and CDR2 SVGIG (reference sequence). The CDR3 loop is CARGGTEGPYEQYF. CDR3 coding DNA: TGTGCCCGGGGTGGGACGGAGGGTCCCTACGAGCAGTACTTC.

The V call is TRBV4-1, the J call TRBJ2-1, with TRBD2 matching over 13 bases. With V trimmed by 2 bases and J by 8 bases, 9 bases remained unmatched. CDR3 length equals 17 residues. Per the germline V gene, CDR1 is MGHRA and CDR2 is YSYEKL. Here the CDR3 DNA reads TGCGCCAGCAGCCAACCGGGGGGACTAGCGGGAATGGATGAGCAGTTCTTC. Its translation: CASSQPGGLAGMDEQFF.

The chain uses TRBV11-3 and TRBJ2-7; 10 positions match TRBD2. This CDR3 comprises 19 residues. V shed 1 base, J shed 6 bases, and the junction held 18 bases outside the gene matches. Germline CDR1 is SGHNT and CDR2 is YENEEA. CDR3 loop: CASSLGHSPSGRAFCEQYF. The CDR3 DNA sequence: TGTGCCAGCAGCTTAGGCCATAGCCCCAGCGGGAGGGCCTTTTGCGAGCAGTACTTC.

The gene calls are TRBV14 and TRBJ2-5; 10 nucleotides agree with TRBD1. V dropped 3 bases and J dropped 5; count of bases not matched to a gene: 3. This CDR3 is built from 14 residues. Germline CDR1 and CDR2: SGHDN and FVKESK. In DNA, the CDR3 is TGTGCCAGCAGCCACCGGACAGGGGGGGAGACCCAGTACTTC. Its protein product is CASSHRTGGETQYF.

The V and J genes are TRBV28 and TRBJ2-2, with D perhaps matching TRBD1 (6 bases). CDR1 and CDR2 from the germline V gene are MDHEN and SYDVKM. Trimming left V 5 bases short and J 3 bases short, with 25 bases between. The CDR3 is 19 amino acids. In DNA, the CDR3 is TGTGCCAGCAGTCCCCCGGTGGCAGGCGAGGGACAATACACCGGGGAGCTGTTTTTT. It yields the protein CASSPPVAGEGQYTGELFF.

The chain joins TRBV18 to TRBJ2-1; 8 bases align to TRBD1. The V gene's germline CDR1 is KGHSH and CDR2 LQKENI. This CDR3 is built from 14 residues. V gave up 4 bases and J gave up 5 bases; unmatched junction bases: 4. The CDR3 protein is CASSRTGPDNEQFF. The CDR3 DNA reads as TGTGCCAGCTCACGGACAGGGCCTGACAATGAGCAGTTCTTC. The whole variable domain, filled in from reference TRBV18 and TRBJ2-1, reads NAGVMQNPRHLVRRRGQEARLRCSPMKGHSHVYWYRQLPEEGLKFMVYLQKENIIDESGMPKERFSAEFPKEGPSILRIQQVVRGDSAAYFCASSRTGPDNEQFFGPGTRLTVL.

The J gene is TRBJ2-3, the V gene TRBV29-1; 9 bases line up with TRBD1. CDR1 is SQVTM and CDR2 is ANQGSEA in the germline V gene. This CDR3 is 14 amino acids long. V lost 3 bases to trimming and J lost 1 base; unmatched junction nucleotides: 2. Written as DNA, the CDR3 is TGCAGCGTTGAGCGGGACAGGGGCACAGATACGCAGTATTTT. This gives the protein CSVERDRGTDTQYF.

This clone was counted a single time. The gene calls are TRBV4-3 and TRBJ2-7; TRBD2 matches at 14 bases. The trim removed 6 bases at V and 1 base at J, leaving 11 bases unmatched. Per germline, CDR1 LGHNA and CDR2 YSLEER. The CDR3 extends over 18 amino acids. The CDR3: CASSPTSGRARTSYEQYF. The CDR3 nucleotides read TGCGCCAGCAGTCCGACTAGCGGGAGGGCCAGAACGTCCTACGAGCAGTACTTC.

The V call is TRBV9, the J call TRBJ2-1, with 9 bases that match TRBD2. The germline gives CDR1 SGDLS, CDR2 YYNGEE. After removal of 0 bases from V and 1 base from J, the junction contained 5 bases not matched to a gene. The CDR3 is 17 residues long. The CDR3 protein is CASSVVASGKSYNEQFF. CDR3 DNA sequence: TGTGCCAGCAGCGTAGTGGCTAGCGGGAAGTCCTACAATGAGCAGTTCTTC.

For this clone: At the DNA level, this CDR3 is encoded by other sequences in the same sample as well. The CDR3 region is CASSIGRGGAGELFF. The CDR3 nucleotides are TGTGCCAGTAGTATAGGCCGGGGGGGCGCCGGGGAGCTGTTTTTT. The rearrangement joins TRBV19 to TRBJ2-2, with 8 bases matching TRBD2. This CDR3 spans 15 amino acids. The trim removed 1 base at V and 6 bases at J, leaving 4 bases unmatched. The germline V gene encodes CDR1 LNHDA and CDR2 SQIVND (reference sequence).

The genes are TRBV6-5 and TRBJ1-1; 7 positions agree with TRBD1. The CDR3 is 13 residues long. Losses at the gene ends were 8 bases for V and 3 bases for J; bases not matched to a gene: 6. Germline lookup yields CDR1 MNHEY and CDR2 SVGAGI. The CDR3, as DNA: TGTGCCAGCGGAGACAGGGCCTACACTGAAGCTTTCTTT. It specifies CASGDRAYTEAFF.

The V gene is TRBV19, the J gene TRBJ2-1; D uncertain. From germline, CDR1 is LNHDA and CDR2 SQIVND (reference sequence). The length of the CDR3 is 15 residues. The V end lost 6 bases, the J end lost 4 bases, and 16 bases lay between the germline ends. The CDR3 region is CASSLAATPYNEQFF. Written as DNA, the CDR3 is TGTGCCAGTAGCCTTGCTGCGACTCCTTACAATGAGCAGTTCTTC.

The chain uses TRBV27 and TRBJ2-7; D is perhaps TRBD1 (6 bases). The CDR3 has 16 residues. Germline V gene lookup returns CDR1 MNHEY and CDR2 SMNVEV (reference sequence). V was cut by 3 bases and J by 4 bases, with 19 bases left in between. The CDR3 nucleotides read TGTGCCAGCAGTTTGCGAGGAGACAGGAGACTTTACGAGCAGTACTTC. Translation gives CASSLRGDRRLYEQYF.

The chain has TRBV6-5 and TRBJ2-7; D gene ambiguous. Germline values: CDR1 MNHEY, CDR2 SVGAGI. The V gene lost 0 bases and the J gene lost 3 bases, with 12 bases spanning the gap. The CDR3 is 15 residues long. The CDR3 spells CASSYSRHENYEQYF. The CDR3 DNA reads as TGTGCCAGCAGTTACTCTAGACATGAGAACTACGAGCAGTACTTC.

The CDR3 loop reads CASSPGVLGPKNIQYF. CDR3 nucleotide sequence: TGCGCCAGCAGCCCGGGGGTTCTGGGGCCCAAAAACATTCAGTACTTC. The chain employs TRBV4-1 and TRBJ2-4; a possible D gene is TRBD2 (6 bases). CDR1 and CDR2 (germline): MGHRA, YSYEKL. V was pared by 4 bases and J by 2 bases, with 15 bases between. The CDR3 has 16 amino acids.

The CDR3 here is CASSYSPTVNTEAFF. The CDR3 DNA follows: TGTGCCAGCAGTTACTCCCCAACAGTGAACACTGAAGCTTTCTTT. The chain is built from TRBV6-5 and TRBJ1-1; D unresolved. The CDR3 extends over 15 amino acids. V shed 0 bases and J shed 0 bases, with 8 bases lying between them. The germline CDR1 and CDR2 sequences are MNHEY and SVGAGI.

This clone has just a few counts. The chain has TRBV19 and TRBJ1-4; D unresolved. Per the germline V gene, CDR1 is LNHDA and CDR2 is SQIVND (reference sequence). The CDR3 loop spans 14 amino acids. Trimming removed 5 bases at V and 3 bases at J, with 10 bases between. CDR3 DNA sequence: TGTGCCAGTAGTTTACTTGAGGCTAATGAAAAACTGTTTTTT. This codes for CASSLLEANEKLFF.

The rearrangement links TRBV29-1 to TRBJ2-2, with 15 positions matching TRBD2. CDR1 is SQVTM, CDR2 ANQGSEA, per germline. The V segment lost 6 bases and the J segment 0 bases; nucleotides outside the gene matches: 5. CDR3 length: 17 amino acids. This CDR3 reads CSVGGLAGGPNTGELFF. The CDR3 coding sequence is TGCAGCGTGGGGGGACTAGCGGGAGGCCCGAACACCGGGGAGCTGTTTTTT.

This clone was seen more than once but under ten times. The J gene is TRBJ1-2, the V gene TRBV11-1; D is possibly TRBD1 (5 bases). V shed 3 bases and J shed 3 bases, with 8 bases lying between them. CDR3 length: 13 residues. Germline-derived CDR1 and CDR2 are SGHAT and FQDESV (reference sequence). CDR3 sequence reads: CASSFGGYYGYTF. The CDR3 DNA follows: TGTGCCAGCAGCTTCGGGGGGTACTATGGCTACACCTTC.

This clone was observed a single time. The V and J genes are TRBV20-1 and TRBJ2-1; TRBD2 is a possible D gene (6 bases). Germline lookup yields CDR1 DFQATT and CDR2 SNEGSKA (reference sequence). The V and J ends lost 6 bases and 10 bases respectively, with 10 bases between them. The CDR3 covers 10 residues. This CDR3 reads CSAREPEQFF. The CDR3 coding sequence is TGCAGTGCGCGGGAACCCGAGCAGTTCTTC.

The CDR3 here is CASSPRTGGATDTQYF. CDR3 DNA sequence: TGTGCCAGCAGCCCAAGGACTGGTGGTGCCACAGATACGCAGTATTTT. The chain couples TRBV14 to TRBJ2-3; tentative D call: TRBD2 (5 bases). The germline V and J ends were trimmed by 4 bases and 2 bases, with 16 bases remaining between them. The CDR3 sequence is 16 residues long. The germline gives CDR1 SGHDN, CDR2 FVKESK.

The chain uses TRBV11-3 and TRBJ2-5; a possible D gene is TRBD2 (5 bases). This CDR3 has 15 residues. The V gene lost 0 bases and the J gene lost 5 bases, with 13 bases spanning the gap. Germline V lookup: CDR1 SGHNT, CDR2 YENEEA. The DNA for the CDR3 is TGTGCCAGCAGCTTAGAGATGAGAGCGGCGGAGACCCAGTACTTC. Translating gives CASSLEMRAAETQYF.

V is TRBV4-1 and J is TRBJ1-1, with 8 bases lining up with TRBD1. CDR3 size: 15 residues. Germline V lookup: CDR1 MGHRA, CDR2 YSYEKL. After removal of 4 bases from V and 1 base from J, the junction contained 5 bases not matched to a gene. CDR3 protein: CASSRGDRRNTEAFF. The CDR3 DNA follows: TGCGCCAGCAGCCGGGGGGACAGGAGGAACACTGAAGCTTTCTTT.

The sample holds one count of this clone. This chain uses TRBV4-1 with TRBJ2-2, with D possibly being TRBD1 (5 bases). In germline, CDR1 is MGHRA, CDR2 YSYEKL. The CDR3 contains 16 residues. Trimming removed 1 base from V and 6 bases from J, with 15 bases in between. The CDR3 sequence is CASSQAKGLGPGELFF. The DNA for the CDR3 is TGCGCCAGCAGCCAAGCGAAGGGTTTGGGGCCCGGGGAGCTGTTTTTT.

This chain joins TRBV29-1 and TRBJ2-7; a weak D match, TRBD2 (5 bases). The germline gives CDR1 SQVTM, CDR2 ANQGSEA. This CDR3 is built from 14 residues. V lost 7 bases and J lost 3, with 19 bases in between. In DNA, the CDR3 is TGCAGCGCTGCGACGGGGTCCGAGCACTACGAGCAGTACTTC. This gives the protein CSAATGSEHYEQYF.

The chain couples TRBV14 to TRBJ1-2; D is perhaps TRBD1 (5 bases). Germline values: CDR1 SGHDN, CDR2 FVKESK. CDR3 length equals 16 residues. The V end lost 4 bases, the J end lost 1 base, and 16 bases lay between the germline ends. As DNA, the CDR3 is TGTGCCAGCAGCCCTCACCGACAGCTCCTTAACTATGGCTACACCTTC. It is translated as CASSPHRQLLNYGYTF.

The chain carries TRBV6-5 and TRBJ2-1; 12 positions match TRBD2. This CDR3 region has 16 residues. Germline values: CDR1 MNHEY, CDR2 SVGAGI. J gave up 9 bases and V 2 bases, and 8 bases lay outside the gene matches. The CDR3 DNA sequence: TGTGCCAGCAGTTACGATCCTAGCGGGAGGGAGGGTGAGCAGTTCTTC. This translates into CASSYDPSGREGEQFF.

V and J are TRBV6-1 and TRBJ2-1; TRBD1 is a possible D gene (6 bases). The CDR3 totals 13 residues. Germline CDR1 reads MNHNS; CDR2 reads SASEGT. V was pared by 6 bases and J by 4 bases, with 10 bases between. The CDR3 sequence: CASRGASYNEQFF. The CDR3 DNA is TGTGCCAGCAGGGGGGCCTCGTACAATGAGCAGTTCTTC.

The chain links TRBV9 to TRBJ1-2; TRBD1 matches at 9 bases. The trim removed 4 bases at V and 8 bases at J, leaving 12 bases unmatched. This CDR3 has 15 residues. The V gene's germline CDR1 is SGDLS and CDR2 YYNGEE. For the CDR3, the DNA is TGTGCCAGCAGCCTATACCGGGACAGGGATCACGGCTACACCTTC. This encodes CASSLYRDRDHGYTF. Filled out from reference TRBV9 and TRBJ1-2, the complete variable domain reads DSGVTQTPKHLITATGQRVTLRCSPRSGDLSVYWYQQSLDQGLQFLIQYYNGEERAKGNILERFSAQQFPDLHSELNLSSLELGDSALYFCASSLYRDRDHGYTFGSGTRLTVV.